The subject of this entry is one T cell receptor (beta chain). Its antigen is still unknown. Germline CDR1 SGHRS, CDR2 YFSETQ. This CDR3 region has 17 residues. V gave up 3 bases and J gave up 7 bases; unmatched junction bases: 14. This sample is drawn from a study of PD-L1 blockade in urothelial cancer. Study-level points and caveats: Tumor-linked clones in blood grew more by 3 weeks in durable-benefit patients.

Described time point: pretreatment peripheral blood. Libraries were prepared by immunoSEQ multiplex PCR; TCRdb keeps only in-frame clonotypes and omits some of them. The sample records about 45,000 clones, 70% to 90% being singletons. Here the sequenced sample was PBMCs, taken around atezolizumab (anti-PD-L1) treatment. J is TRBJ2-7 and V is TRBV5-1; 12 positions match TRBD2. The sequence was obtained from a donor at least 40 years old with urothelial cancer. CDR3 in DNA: TGCGCCAGCAGCTGGCGCTCTAGCGGGAGGGCATCGGGGGAGCAGTACTTC. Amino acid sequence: CASSWRSSGRASGEQYF.